This TCR beta chain was retrieved from a study of cytomegalovirus exposure and HLA in healthy donors (dated by TCRdb to 2017 to 2019). Describing the broader study: An earlier analysis of roughly 610 of the donors reported approximately 260 Gb of sequence data and 117 million unique TCR beta sequences obtained from about 179 million T cells. Roughly 300 gigabases of sequencing data and around 90 million unique TCR sequences made up an early release that covered some 640 HLA-typed donors. Of the roughly 400 genotyped donors, roughly 76% were placed in the genetic ancestry cluster associated with self-reported Caucasian donors. The study aimed to test whether signatures of past pathogen exposure could be identified by cataloging public T cell receptors. Using immunosequencing, the study profiled T cell repertoires from about 650 subjects and related those repertoires to cytomegalovirus serostatus. Besides the first cohort of around 700 subjects, a separate validation cohort made up of over 95 different subjects was used. To predict cytomegalovirus infection status, the study brought together high-throughput TCR immunosequencing, statistical association of individual TCRs with disease status, and machine learning. To study patterns of TCR occurrence, a later analysis re-analyzed previously published TCR beta repertoires from 666 donors and added high-resolution HLA genotyping. The later analysis used no new phenotypic data to find candidate immune exposures, relying instead on TCR beta sequences and their occurrence across donors. To decide whether each TCR beta V gene segment behaved as functional or pseudogenic, an earlier analysis of approximately 600 of the donors relied on high-throughput TCR beta sequencing. Donor age, sex, ethnicity and CMV serostatus were compiled together with the repertoire data. In a later genetic analysis, genome-wide SNP genotypes for about three fifths of the roughly 670 donors were used, and that subset was treated as a discovery cohort. All discovery cohort repertoires had been generated on a single sequencing platform. Class I and class II HLA loci were covered by the typing at four-digit resolution. Typing coverage differed by locus: A, B, C, DRB1 and DQB1 were typed in about 620-640 donors, DQA1 in about 510, DPA1 in around 600, and DPB1 in around 490. A handful of DR-DQ haplotypes were handled as single units for association and clustering because linkage in the cohort was strong. Among about 370 genotyped donors of the cohort, an average of approximately 200,000 unique TCR beta nucleotide sequences was sequenced per donor, of which 15% to 20% were non-productive. Overall study results and their limits: Strong co-occurrence of HLA alleles, especially DR and DQ, made assigning TCR associations to individual alleles difficult. A later analysis found that HLA-associated TCR beta chains were more clonally expanded and had lower generation probabilities than equally common non-associated chains. Only TCR beta chains were sequenced in this cohort, and the absence of alpha or paired-chain data limited detectable features. A cluster of highly shared sequence variants was judged likely to represent a technical artifact of the sequencing pipeline. Specific HLA alleles were associated with 15,000 to 20,000 TCR beta sequences at a false discovery rate of 0.05 in a later analysis. Broadly in line with IMGT annotations, most TCR beta V segments showed up in productive rearrangements about 87% or about 30% of the time in an earlier analysis of around 550 of the donors. In vitro tests confirmed that three of the cytomegalovirus-associated TCR beta chains recognize cytomegalovirus antigens. HLA typing was unavailable for some donors at each locus, so association tests used only the typed subset. Roughly 15 rarely observed V segments, including chromosome 9 orphons, were excluded from the earlier analysis of approximately 600 of the donors because counts were too low. V-gene and J-gene trimming of TCR beta chains was associated with a missense DCLRE1C variant in a later genetic analysis, and the association was replicated in an independent cohort. The authors suggested that the approach could potentially be generalized to other disease states and immunological phenotypes. A later genetic analysis reported fewer N-insertions in productive TCRs among donors in an Asian-associated ancestry cluster than the roughly 700-donor mean. For the cohort, immune exposure information was limited to CMV serostatus. The classifier was reported to diagnose cytomegalovirus status with high specificity and sensitivity in both the original cohort and the validation cohort. Linkage disequilibrium might explain the correlated functional status among segregating V segments, but an unknown experimental factor could not be excluded. Most TCR sequences were seen in very few donors, while some public TCRs were found in many individuals. A later analysis found that TCR association rates varied across HLA loci, with DRB1 alleles showing the most associated TCRs and HLA-C alleles the fewest. In the study, about 150 TCR beta chains were listed as associated with cytomegalovirus. The presence/absence analyses assumed that sequencing depth was roughly uniform across donors, and that assumption may not be true. Because the 87-base-pair reads could not distinguish some IMGT-functional V segments, including TRBV6-2 and TRBV6-3, those segments were excluded. A later analysis found that most CMV-associated TCR beta chains appeared HLA-restricted, with HLA associations seemingly driven largely by CMV exposure. A later analysis reported that several top co-occurrence clusters appeared linked to parvovirus B19, influenza, CMV and Epstein-Barr virus. A further reported finding was that TCR beta sequences accurately predicted the HLA-A and HLA-B alleles for most subjects in the first cohort.

Library preparation was by the immunoSEQ multiplex PCR assay. For the multiplex PCR, a mixture combining 60 forward primers for TCR Vbeta segments and 13 reverse primers for TCR Jbeta segments was used. The CDR3 region of rearranged TCR beta genes was amplified from genomic DNA by a multiplex PCR assay. The Illumina HiSeq System was used to sequence the amplified TCR beta libraries as 87-base-pair reads. As for the authors' bioinformatics: A later analysis tallied 70 million to 100 million unique TCR beta chains across the 660 or so repertoires, and some 12 million of those chains were shared by two or more donors. A nearest-neighbor algorithm error-corrected the raw reads and collapsed the reads into unique sequences, merging closely related sequences to remove PCR and sequencing errors. Alignment of CDR3 sequences to IMGT reference sequences was used to assign V, D and J gene segments. For a sequence to be retained, a match of at least six nucleotides to both a V gene segment and a J gene segment was required. Rearrangements were called productive when the CDR3 lacked stop codons and stayed in frame with V and J; all others were non-productive. CDR3 was defined by IMGT convention, running from the second conserved V-encoded cysteine to the conserved J-encoded phenylalanine. The earlier analysis of fewer than 700 of the donors excluded sequences that lacked an unambiguous match to a single V gene segment. An earlier analysis of 587 of the donors called V segments functional above 56.7% productive rearrangements and segregating when the between-donor standard deviation exceeded 5%. A statistical classification framework was built to diagnose cytomegalovirus status from the catalog of TCR beta chain sequences. V and J gene assignment, in a later analysis, came from comparing TCR nucleotide sequences with IMGT/GENE-DB human TR gene sequences. In a later analysis, CDR3 sequences and most-parsimonious VDJ recombination scenarios were assigned using the TCRdist pipeline. A later analysis defined each TCR beta chain by its CDR3 amino acid sequence plus V-gene family, and excluded reads lacking a unique V-gene family. As a way to deal with suspected cross-contamination and a sequencing artifact, a later analysis dropped more than 500 nucleotide sequences that were highly shared and had low generation probability. A later analysis calculated a clonal expansion index for each public chain from normalized within-repertoire ranks of inferred template counts. A later analysis computed generation probabilities with a VDJ recombination model fitted to out-of-frame rearrangements, and checked the results against IGoR. Hypergeometric tests were used in a later analysis to score TCR-TCR, TCR-HLA and TCR-CMV co-occurrence, with a repertoire-size bias correction applied to the TCR pairs. False discovery rates were estimated in a later analysis by permuting HLA or CMV assignments 20 times. A later analysis grouped co-occurring TCRs with DBSCAN, adding TCRdist sequence similarity when clustering within HLA-allele-positive subsets. Repertoires with fewer than 30,000 or more than 120,000 public chains were left out of co-occurrence clustering, as were a handful of repertoires with anomalous nucleotide sharing. This immuneACCESS table, as held by TCRdb, lists in-frame sequences with V and J called but not all clones. Of the missing ones, under half trace to an unresolved V gene in checked studies; the others have no known cause. That table is the source of V, J and clone size, and D and trimming were worked out from the DNA. A total of tens of thousands of clones appear in this sample, roughly 80% of them only once. Roughly 3.7% of the sample rests with the top ten.

In total, approximately 610 healthy bone marrow donors made up the cohort. At the time of sampling, every cohort member was nominally healthy, though immune exposures that went unrecorded were likely present. The donor tested CMV seronegative, placing the donor among the 350 or so seronegative members of the cohort. Each donor provided a peripheral blood sample, and peripheral blood mononuclear cells were used for TCR beta sequencing. The Qiagen DNeasy Blood Extraction Kit was used to extract genomic DNA from the blood cell samples. Comments on this clone: The target of this receptor is not known. The record has no base qualities; no much larger clone is one base away.

CDR1 SEHNR and CDR2 FQNEAQ were looked up in the germline V gene (reference sequence). V is cut by 1 base and J by 6 bases, and the space between the germline ends is 11 bases. The CDR3, from cysteine to phenylalanine, totals 14 residues. Left in the record is the CDR3 DNA by itself, 42 bases read in frame from the first base. Rearrangement joined TRBV7-9 to TRBJ2-3, with no confident D gene call. The clonotype originates from a man aged 30-40 years in good health and CMV-seronegative. Sequencing was done on a sample of PBMCs. This receptor has the CDR3 CASSLDSTRDTQYF. The nucleotide sequence reads TGTGCCAGCAGCTTAGACTCGACGCGGGATACGCAGTATTTT. The CDR3, completed at both ends by the reference TRBV7-9 and TRBJ2-3 genes, gives the full variable domain DTGVSQNPRHKITKRGQNVTFRCDPISEHNRLYWYRQTLGQGPEFLTYFQNEAQLEKSRLLSDRFSAERPKGSFSTLEIQRTEQGDSAMYLCASSLDSTRDTQYFGPGTRLTVL.